The T cell receptor (beta chain) under discussion was sequenced for a study of blood T cell repertoires in COVID-19. In the study overall: Sample material is recorded as cDNA or gDNA derived from T cells, B-cell-depleted T cells, or PBMCs.

Trimming took off 2 bases at V and 3 bases at J, with 17 bases between the two ends. The CDR3 is made up of 17 amino acids. The germline V gene has CDR1 SGHNT and CDR2 YYREEE (reference sequence). In the original workflow: Amplified reference gene primers provided the basis for estimating nucleated cell counts. Data came from immunoSEQ multiplex PCR; TCRdb stores just in-frame clones and leaves some out. The DNA gave D and trimming, while V, J and clone size come from that table. The table has 150,000 to 200,000 clones, roughly 91% seen once. This receptor was taken from a man between 35 and 55 years old with active or convalescent COVID-19. V usage is TRBV5-4 and J usage is TRBJ1-4; no clear D. Input material: peripheral blood. CDR3 bases: TGTGCCAGCAGCTTTGGTGGATCGTCCGAGGCTAATGAAAAACTGTTTTTT. Translation: CASSFGGSSEANEKLFF.